Included here is one T cell receptor (beta chain) sequence, with context. Its antigen is currently unknown. The length of the CDR3 is 17 residues. Germline-derived CDR1 and CDR2 are MNHNS and SASEGT. J lost 0 bases, V lost 4 bases, and 9 bases had no gene match. TCRdb re-derived calls from the 5' RACE reads in MiXCR, one entry per CDR3 protein. Here the sample spans 400,000 to 550,000 distinct CDR3 sequences, more than 13% being singletons. These data originate in a study of identical twins. Study-wide findings and caveats: Not following the same donors, the study drew its conclusions from cross-sectional statistical analysis.

These data also formed part of another study, on yellow fever vaccine responses in identical twins.

The sample taken for sequencing was CD4+ T cells sorted from blood. The chain combines TRBV6-1 with TRBJ1-1; 9 bases agree with TRBD1. The clonotype originates from a woman aged 18-30 years in good health. CDR3 in amino acids: CASSGTQGASVNTEAFF. CDR3 nucleotides: TGTGCCAGCAGTGGGACACAGGGGGCATCGGTGAACACTGAAGCTTTCTTT.